A selection of T cell receptor beta chains follows, all from one sample in a study of blood T cell repertoires in COVID-19. Sequenced by immunoSEQ multiplex PCR; TCRdb stores in-frame clones only, minus some. This sample has around 450,000 clones, with roughly 85% found just once. The sequencing input was PBMCs or T cells enriched from blood (not recorded which). The receptors shown here come from a young woman with acute COVID-19. CDR3s leave out the opening cysteine and the closing phenylalanine or tryptophan. Each record gives: CDR3 length, V gene, J gene, CDR3 protein.

>15|TRBV6-2/TRBV6-3|TRBJ2-7
ASSYGTGQAGPYEQY
>9|TRBV5-1|TRBJ1-1
ASLSSTEAF
>13|TRBV5-1|TRBJ1-1
ASSFQGGSFTEAF
>14|TRBV7-6|TRBJ1-6
ASSFRAGSYNSPLH
>14|TRBV10-3|TRBJ1-5
AISDPTDREHQPQH
>11|TRBV2|TRBJ2-5
ASKGLAGETQY
>11|TRBV11-2|TRBJ2-3
ASSSLVTDTQY
>12|TRBV5-5|TRBJ1-4
ASSPTGANEKLF
>16|TRBV3-1/TRBV3-2|TRBJ1-2
ASSQVLQGARGNYGYT
>14|TRBV19|TRBJ1-4
ASSPGQGATNEKLF
>12|TRBV2|TRBJ2-7
ASRALTSGSEQY
>15|TRBV9|TRBJ1-6
ASSPHPGGSYNSPLH
>12|TRBV27|TRBJ2-7
ATKLGTSSYEQY
>12|TRBV5-1|TRBJ2-3
ASSNGQGPDTQY
>9|TRBV27|TRBJ2-5
ASSWSGTQY
>12|TRBV10-1|TRBJ2-1
ASTQGRLGNEQF
>15|TRBV3-1/TRBV3-2|TRBJ2-5
ASSQATRLTFQETQY
>12|TRBV10-1|TRBJ2-3
ASSLEQKRDTQY
>14|TRBV10-1|TRBJ1-5
ASSEERQGLNQPQH
>11|TRBV7-6|TRBJ1-5
ASSQGPNQPQH
>13|TRBV28|TRBJ2-7
ASSSPGTGINEQY
>13|TRBV7-3|TRBJ1-5
ASSRRGASNQPQH
>13|TRBV11-2|TRBJ2-3
ASSIPGLAVDTQY
>13|TRBV3-1/TRBV3-2|TRBJ1-2
ASSQVLGGPHGYT
>12|TRBV6-5|TRBJ1-1
AYRRGIMNTEAF
>14|TRBV7-2|TRBJ2-5
ASSSISPGGGETQY
>11|TRBV30|TRBJ1-5
AWSRGPNQPQH
>13|TRBV4-3|TRBJ1-4
ASSQDWTGDEKLF
>17|TRBV3-1/TRBV3-2|TRBJ1-2
ASSQEGGGDRGPDYGYT
>15|TRBV5-1|TRBJ1-1
ASSLQGVSSPTTEAF
>12|TRBV7-2|TRBJ1-4
ASSELTVGEKLF
>13|TRBV14|TRBJ2-5
ASSQNRGVSETQY
>11|TRBV3-1/TRBV3-2|TRBJ1-4
ASSGQGNEKLF
>13|TRBV3-1/TRBV3-2|TRBJ2-1
ASSRGGGISNEQF
>13|TRBV30|TRBJ2-1
AWGLGQAEMNEQF
>13|TRBV4-1|TRBJ2-1
ASSQVQGVYNEQF
>13|TRBV12-5|TRBJ2-7
ASGLDAPRGSEQY
>11|TRBV29-1|TRBJ1-1
SVDRPDGTEAF
>13|TRBV9|TRBJ1-3
ASSTQGLGGNTIY
>13|TRBV7-9|TRBJ2-7
ASSLPDRFAYEQY
>12|TRBV27|TRBJ2-7
ASSFPPGKGEQY
>14|TRBV15|TRBJ2-1
ATSRVFGTGQIGQF
>13|TRBV5-6|TRBJ2-7
ASSLGGQGRNEQY
>12|TRBV19|TRBJ2-3
ASSRGLSTDTQY
>13|TRBV15|TRBJ2-7
ATSRDRAGGDEQY
>13|TRBV24-1|TRBJ2-5
ATSDWGRAGETQY
>14|TRBV7-7|TRBJ2-3
ASSLGGDPSTDTQY
>13|TRBV4-1|TRBJ1-1
ASSQGQGAGTEAF
>12|TRBV3-1/TRBV3-2|TRBJ2-3
ASSQDWGLSPQY
>13|TRBV28|TRBJ2-7
ASSFVRDRGHEQY
>10|TRBV20-1|TRBJ2-7
SASSGRSEQY
>11|TRBV29-1|TRBJ1-4
SVSYRADEKLF
>15|TRBV19|TRBJ2-3
ASSIAGLAGKTDTQY
>14|TRBV4-1|TRBJ1-5
ASSQGSARQGQPQH
>12|TRBV19|TRBJ2-5
ASTAGRAEKTQY
>12|TRBV6-6|TRBJ1-5
ASSYGSGVQPQH
>14|TRBV28|TRBJ2-5
ASSLPPRRGWETQY
>13|TRBV14|TRBJ2-7
ASSQDLGLAGEQY
>11|TRBV5-4|TRBJ1-4
ASTNQGGEKLF